This TCR beta chain was captured by sequencing in a study of T cells after yellow fever vaccination. Study-level findings and limits: In post-booster samples, most primary-vaccination clones reappeared (about 96% CD4, 70% to 90% CD8).

There are 16 residues in the CDR3. The trim removed 4 bases at V and 1 base at J, leaving 5 bases unmatched. In germline, CDR1 is MNHEY, CDR2 SVGAGI. Concerning this clonotype itself: Its antigen is undetermined.

TCRdb re-called the 5' RACE reads through MiXCR, storing one row per CDR3 protein. Of 300,000 to 450,000 distinct CDR3 sequences listed, 8.1% are singletons. This sequence joins TRBV6-5 and TRBJ2-7; 12 positions agree with TRBD2. The specimen comprised PBMCs, sampled 35 to 50 days after the first yellow fever vaccination. This sequence originates from a man between 18 and 35 years old who received the YFV17D yellow fever vaccine. The CDR3: CASSSPGTSGSYEQYV. DNA of the CDR3: TGTGCCAGCAGTTCTCCCGGGACTAGCGGGTCCTACGAGCAGTACGTC.